This TCR beta chain was sequenced in a study of shared clonotypes between healthy human individuals. Study as a whole: The composition of the donors was a couple of women and three men aged 18 to 49.

This CDR3 is built from 14 residues. Germline CDR1 and CDR2: LNHDA and SQIVND (reference sequence). V was clipped by 5 bases and J by 9 bases; unmatched bases: 10. Everyone who donated was a Caucasian adult who lived in Nashville, Tennessee. Each PCR replicate run on unsorted PBMC took in about 0.3 ug DNA, about 29,000 T cell genomes. The repertoire was sequenced with immunoSEQ multiplex PCR; TCRdb's copy has only in-frame clones and lacks some. The data hold 450,000 to 500,000 clones, with almost 80% observed a single time. A word on this clone: A read error is the likely source, as a far larger clone sits one nucleotide away.

The sequence was collected from a woman between 35 and 50 years old in good health. Some clones in this sample may be carry-over from other donors' samples. The chain uses TRBV19 and TRBJ2-4, with 7 nucleotides matching TRBD2. Specimen: PBMCs. The CDR3 loop reads CASSDGREGSIQYF. DNA of the CDR3: TGTGCCAGTAGTGATGGGAGGGAGGGAAGCATTCAGTACTTC.